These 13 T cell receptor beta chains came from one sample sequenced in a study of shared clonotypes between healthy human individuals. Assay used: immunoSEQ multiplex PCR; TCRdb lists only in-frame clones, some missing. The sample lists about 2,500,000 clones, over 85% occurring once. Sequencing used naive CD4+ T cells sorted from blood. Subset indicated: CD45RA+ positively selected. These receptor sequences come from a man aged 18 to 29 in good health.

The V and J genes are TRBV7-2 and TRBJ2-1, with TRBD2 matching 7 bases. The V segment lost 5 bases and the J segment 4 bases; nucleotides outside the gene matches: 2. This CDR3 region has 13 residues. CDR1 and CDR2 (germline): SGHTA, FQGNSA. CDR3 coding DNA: TGTGCCAGCAGCAAGCGGGAATACAATGAGCAGTTCTTC. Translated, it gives CASSKREYNEQFF. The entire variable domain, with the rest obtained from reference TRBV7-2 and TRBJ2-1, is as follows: GAGVSQSPSNKVTEKGKDVELRCDPISGHTALYWYRQSLGQGLEFLIYFQGNSAPDKSGLPSDRFSAERTGGSVSTLTIQRTQQEDSAVYLCASSKREYNEQFFGPGTRLTVL.

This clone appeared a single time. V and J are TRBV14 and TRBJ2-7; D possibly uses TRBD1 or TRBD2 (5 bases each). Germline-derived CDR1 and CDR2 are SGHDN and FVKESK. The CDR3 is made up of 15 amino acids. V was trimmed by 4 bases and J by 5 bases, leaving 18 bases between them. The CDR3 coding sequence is TGTGCCAGCAGCCGAGGGCAGGGTGGAAGCCACGAGCAGTACTTC. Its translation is CASSRGQGGSHEQYF.

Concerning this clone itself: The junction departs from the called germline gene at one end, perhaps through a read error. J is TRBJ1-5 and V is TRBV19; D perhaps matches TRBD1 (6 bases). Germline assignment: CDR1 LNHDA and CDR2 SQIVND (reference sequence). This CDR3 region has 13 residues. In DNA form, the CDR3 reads TGTGCCAGTAGCCCCATCCCGGGGGCAGCACACTTTTTT. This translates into CASSPIPGAAHFF.

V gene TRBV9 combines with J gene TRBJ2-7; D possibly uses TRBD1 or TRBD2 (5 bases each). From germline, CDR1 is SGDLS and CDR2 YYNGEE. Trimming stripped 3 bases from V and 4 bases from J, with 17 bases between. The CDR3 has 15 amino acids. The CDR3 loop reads CASSAMGDSLYEQYF. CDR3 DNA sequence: TGTGCCAGCAGCGCCATGGGGGATTCCCTATACGAGCAGTACTTC.

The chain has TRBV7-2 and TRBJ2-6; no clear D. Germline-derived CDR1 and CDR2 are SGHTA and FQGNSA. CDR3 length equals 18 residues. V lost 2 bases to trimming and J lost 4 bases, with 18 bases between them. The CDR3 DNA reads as TGTGCCAGCAGCTTAAGTTATGGCCGGTCGTTGGGGGCCAACGTCCTGACTTTC. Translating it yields CASSLSYGRSLGANVLTF.

The CDR3 bases are TGCAGCGTCCGGACAGGGATCATGCACGAGCAGTACTTC. Translated, it gives CSVRTGIMHEQYF. The rearrangement uses TRBV29-1 and TRBJ2-7; 8 bases fit TRBD1. The junction had 9 bases not matched to a gene; V was cut back by 6 bases and J by 5 bases. CDR1 is SQVTM, CDR2 ANQGSEA, per germline. The CDR3 length is 13 residues.

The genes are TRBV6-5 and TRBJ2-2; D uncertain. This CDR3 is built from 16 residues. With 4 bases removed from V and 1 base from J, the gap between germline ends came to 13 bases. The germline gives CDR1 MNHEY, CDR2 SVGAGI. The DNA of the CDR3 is TGTGCCAGCAGTTCGCTTCAGGAAAGGAACACCGGGGAGCTGTTTTTT. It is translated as CASSSLQERNTGELFF.

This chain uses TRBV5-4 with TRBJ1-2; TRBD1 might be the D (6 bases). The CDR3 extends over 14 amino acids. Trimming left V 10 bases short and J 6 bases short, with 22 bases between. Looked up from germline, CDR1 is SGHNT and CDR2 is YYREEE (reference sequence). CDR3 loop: CAAHRGGLSDGYTF. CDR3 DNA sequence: TGTGCCGCCCACAGAGGGGGGCTGTCGGATGGCTACACCTTC.

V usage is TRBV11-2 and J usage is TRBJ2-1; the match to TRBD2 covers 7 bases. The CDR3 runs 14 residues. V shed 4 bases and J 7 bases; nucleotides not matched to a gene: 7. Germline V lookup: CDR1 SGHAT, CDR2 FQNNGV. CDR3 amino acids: CASSSLAGVNEQFF. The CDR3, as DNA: TGTGCCAGCAGCTCCCTGGCGGGGGTGAATGAGCAGTTCTTC.

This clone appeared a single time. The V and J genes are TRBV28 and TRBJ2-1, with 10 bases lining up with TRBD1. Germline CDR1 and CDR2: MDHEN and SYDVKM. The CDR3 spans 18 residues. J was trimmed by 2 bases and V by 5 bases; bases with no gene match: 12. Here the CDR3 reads CASSPPPGQGGAYNEQFF. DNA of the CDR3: TGTGCCAGCAGTCCACCTCCCGGACAGGGGGGCGCCTACAATGAGCAGTTCTTC.

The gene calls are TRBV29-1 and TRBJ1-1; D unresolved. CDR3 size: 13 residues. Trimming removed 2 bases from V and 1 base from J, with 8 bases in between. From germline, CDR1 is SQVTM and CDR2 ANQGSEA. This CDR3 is CSVERSGNTEAFF. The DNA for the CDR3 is TGCAGCGTTGAAAGGTCTGGGAACACTGAAGCTTTCTTT.

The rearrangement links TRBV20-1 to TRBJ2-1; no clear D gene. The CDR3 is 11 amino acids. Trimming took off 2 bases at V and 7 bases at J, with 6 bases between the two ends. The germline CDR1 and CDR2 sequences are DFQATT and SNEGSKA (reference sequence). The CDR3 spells CSARRANEQFF. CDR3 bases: TGCAGTGCTAGAAGGGCGAATGAGCAGTTCTTC.

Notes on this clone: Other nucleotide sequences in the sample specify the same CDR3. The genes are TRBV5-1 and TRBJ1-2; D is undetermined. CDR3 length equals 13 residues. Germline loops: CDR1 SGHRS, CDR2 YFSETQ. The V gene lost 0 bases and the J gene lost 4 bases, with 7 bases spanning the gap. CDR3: CASSLEGAYGYTF. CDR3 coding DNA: TGCGCCAGCAGCTTGGAGGGTGCCTATGGCTACACCTTC.